This TCR beta chain was found in a study of blood T cell repertoires in COVID-19. Sequenced by immunoSEQ multiplex PCR; TCRdb stores in-frame clones only, minus some. The sample holds 60,000 to 65,000 clones, roughly 72% seen once. The V gene lost 6 bases and the J gene lost 8 bases, with 23 bases spanning the gap. This CDR3 is 15 amino acids long. Germline values: CDR1 MNHEY, CDR2 SVGAGI. The material sequenced was peripheral blood. The clonotype originates from a woman aged 70-85 years with COVID-19, enrolled during active disease. This rearrangement joins TRBV6-5 to TRBJ2-7, with D hard to call. The CDR3 DNA reads as TGTGCCAGCAGCCCCCGTGGTGGCAGCCTAGACCAGCAGTACTTC. It encodes CASSPRGGSLDQQYF.